This passage covers 17 T cell receptor beta chains from one sample sequenced in a study of blood T cell repertoires in COVID-19. The protocol was immunoSEQ multiplex PCR, while the TCRdb copy is restricted to in-frame clones and leaves out a portion. This table holds under 95,000 clones, roughly 88% found once. The specimen sequenced was peripheral blood. The source is a human donor in a cohort sampled during active COVID-19.

This chain connects TRBV28 to TRBJ2-7; TRBD1 matches 7 bases. Trimming at V came to 0 bases and at J to 4 bases, leaving 6 bases not matched to a gene. This CDR3 region has 15 residues. Germline V gene sequence: CDR1 MDHEN, CDR2 SYDVKM. CDR3 coding DNA: TGTGCCAGCAGTTTATGGGACAGGAATTTATACGAGCAGTACTTC. It yields the protein CASSLWDRNLYEQYF. Full variable domain (rest looked up from reference TRBV28 and TRBJ2-7): DVKVTQSSRYLVKRTGEKVFLECVQDMDHENMFWYRQDPGLGLRLIYFSYDVKMKEKGDIPEGYSVSREKKERFSLILESASTNQTSMYLCASSLWDRNLYEQYFGPGTRLTVT.

This sequence joins TRBV6-5 and TRBJ2-7; 9 bases fit TRBD1. The V and J ends lost 6 bases and 5 bases, in that order; junction bases with no gene match: 11. The length of the CDR3 is 15 residues. Germline V gene data show CDR1 as MNHEY and CDR2 as SVGAGI. The CDR3: CASRVSGTGFHEQYF. The DNA for the CDR3 is TGTGCCAGCAGAGTCTCCGGGACAGGGTTTCACGAGCAGTACTTC.

V is TRBV11-3 and J is TRBJ1-1, with 10 bases aligning to TRBD1. Germline CDR1 SGHNT, CDR2 YENEEA. The trim removed 5 bases at V and 4 bases at J, leaving 7 bases unmatched. The CDR3 consists of 15 residues. The CDR3 bases are TGTGCCAGCAGCGCGCCCGGGACAGGGGTCACTGAAGCTTTCTTT. Translating gives CASSAPGTGVTEAFF.

This CDR3 is CASSVTPLAGGVNEQFF. CDR3 bases: TGTGCCAGCAGCGTAACCCCCCTAGCGGGAGGTGTCAATGAGCAGTTCTTC. The chain recombines TRBV9 with TRBJ2-1, with TRBD2 identical over 11 bases. The V segment lost 1 base and the J segment 6 bases; nucleotides outside the gene matches: 9. Germline CDR1 reads SGDLS; CDR2 reads YYNGEE. This CDR3 has 17 amino acids.

The chain combines TRBV19 with TRBJ2-5, with TRBD1 matching 7 bases. Germline lookup yields CDR1 LNHDA and CDR2 SQIVND (reference sequence). The CDR3 spans 14 residues. The ends lost 5 bases at V and 4 bases at J; junction bases unmatched: 7. DNA for the CDR3: TGTGCCAGTAGTGAAGGGGGCGCGGGAGAGACCCAGTACTTC. Protein sequence: CASSEGGAGETQYF.

The J gene is TRBJ2-1, the V gene TRBV11-1, with 7 positions matching TRBD2. CDR1 is SGHAT and CDR2 is FQDESV in the germline V gene (reference sequence). The CDR3 runs to 14 residues. V lost 1 base, J lost 6 bases, and 3 bases stayed unmatched. CDR3 nucleotide sequence: TGTGCCAGCAGCTTAGGGACTAGACTCAATGAGCAGTTCTTC. This sequence encodes CASSLGTRLNEQFF.

This chain links TRBV28 with TRBJ2-5, with D perhaps TRBD2 (5 bases). Trimming took off 5 bases at V and 0 bases at J, with 22 bases between the two ends. CDR1 and CDR2 (germline): MDHEN, SYDVKM. The CDR3 sequence is 18 residues long. CDR3 sequence (DNA): TGTGCCAGCAGTCCATCCGGAGGAGGCGGGCGATACCAAGAGACCCAGTACTTC. As protein: CASSPSGGGGRYQETQYF.

This clone showed up just a few times. This rearrangement joins TRBV18 to TRBJ2-7; TRBD2 aligns across 9 bases. Germline V gene data show CDR1 as KGHSH and CDR2 as LQKENI. The CDR3 runs to 17 residues. J was trimmed by 4 bases and V by 4 bases; bases with no gene match: 14. The CDR3 DNA sequence: TGTGCCAGCTCACGATCCTCGGCCCTAGCGGGATCTTACGAGCAGTACTTC. Translation: CASSRSSALAGSYEQYF.

The V gene is TRBV13, the J gene TRBJ2-1; TRBD2 agrees at 7 bases. The CDR3 contains 17 residues. Germline-derived CDR1 and CDR2 are PRHDT and FYEKMQ (reference sequence). V trimming: 0 bases; J trimming: 2 bases; junction bases outside the gene matches: 7. The CDR3 DNA reads TGTGCCAGCAGCTTAGGCCGGGCTAGCGGCACCTACAATGAGCAGTTCTTC. Amino acids: CASSLGRASGTYNEQFF.

This chain connects TRBV3-1 (or the pseudogene TRBV3-2) to TRBJ1-2; D is ambiguous. The CDR3 has 14 amino acids. Germline V CDR1 and CDR2: LGHDT, YNNKEL (reference sequence). The V end was cut by 1 base, the J end by 0 bases, with 6 bases between. This chain's CDR3 is CASSQVTTNYGYTF. The CDR3 region has the DNA TGTGCCAGCAGCCAAGTGACAACTAACTATGGCTACACCTTC.

This chain connects TRBV7-2 to TRBJ1-1, with D hard to call. CDR1 SGHTA and CDR2 FQGNSA come from the germline V gene. This CDR3 comprises 13 residues. With 5 bases removed from V and 2 bases from J, the gap between germline ends came to 9 bases. In DNA, the CDR3 is TGTGCCAGCAGCCTAACAGACAACACTGAAGCTTTCTTT. Translation: CASSLTDNTEAFF.

Only one count was recorded for this clone. The V gene is TRBV7-9, the J gene TRBJ2-7; TRBD1 matches at 8 bases. CDR3 length: 13 amino acids. CDR1 and CDR2 (germline): SEHNR, FQNEAQ (reference sequence). Trimming removed 4 bases from V and 5 bases from J; junction bases left unmatched: 4. The CDR3 DNA sequence: TGTGCCAGCAGCTCCTTGGACAGGGACGAGCAGTACTTC. This encodes CASSSLDRDEQYF.

The chain couples TRBV6-2 or TRBV6-3 to TRBJ2-4, with D maybe TRBD1 (5 bases). Germline CDR1 reads MNHEY; CDR2 reads SVGEGT. The CDR3 length is 15 residues. V lost 4 bases and J 11 bases, leaving 21 bases between the germline ends. The CDR3 DNA follows: TGTGCCAGCAGTTCTGGCCGTTGGGGCAAGACATTTCAGTACTTC. This encodes CASSSGRWGKTFQYF.

V usage is TRBV12-3 or TRBV12-4 and J usage is TRBJ1-2, with a possible D match to TRBD1 (5 bases). V was cut by 5 bases and J by 10 bases, with 14 bases left in between. CDR3 length: 12 amino acids. The CDR3 here is CASSQKTVYYTF. The CDR3 nucleotides read TGTGCCAGCAGTCAAAAGACAGTTTACTACACCTTC.

This chain links TRBV27 with TRBJ2-1, with 10 bases fitting TRBD2. In germline, CDR1 is MNHEY, CDR2 SMNVEV (reference sequence). The V gene end was trimmed by 8 bases and the J gene end by 8 bases; junction bases not matched to a gene: 15. CDR3 length equals 16 residues. In nucleotides, the CDR3 is TGTGCCAGCTCAGGGTTTGGACTAGCGGATGGCGATGAGCAGTTCTTC. Protein: CASSGFGLADGDEQFF.

The chain couples TRBV14 to TRBJ2-7, with 8 nucleotides matching TRBD2. The V gene end was trimmed by 1 base and the J gene end by 7 bases; junction bases not matched to a gene: 6. This CDR3 contains 14 residues. Germline V CDR1 and CDR2: SGHDN, FVKESK. The CDR3 region is CASSQVGVAGEQYF. The DNA for the CDR3 is TGTGCCAGCAGCCAAGTTGGGGTAGCGGGGGAGCAGTACTTC.

The J gene is TRBJ2-5, the V gene TRBV5-1; 8 bases are shared with TRBD1. V lost 0 bases, J lost 4 bases, and 5 bases stayed unmatched. There are 15 residues in the CDR3. Germline-derived CDR1 and CDR2 are SGHRS and YFSETQ. This chain's CDR3 is CASSLEGQGIETQYF. CDR3 coding DNA: TGCGCCAGCAGCTTGGAAGGACAGGGCATAGAGACCCAGTACTTC.